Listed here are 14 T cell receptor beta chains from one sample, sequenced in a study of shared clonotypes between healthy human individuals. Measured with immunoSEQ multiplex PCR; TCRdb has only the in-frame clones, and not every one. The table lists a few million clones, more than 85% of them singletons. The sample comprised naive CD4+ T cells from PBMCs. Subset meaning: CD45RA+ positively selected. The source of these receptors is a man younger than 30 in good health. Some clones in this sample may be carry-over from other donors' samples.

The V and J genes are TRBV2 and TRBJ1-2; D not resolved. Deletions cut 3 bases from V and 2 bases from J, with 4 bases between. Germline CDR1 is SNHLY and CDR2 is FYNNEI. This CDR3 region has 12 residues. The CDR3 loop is CASSDGNYGYTF. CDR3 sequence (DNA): TGTGCCAGCAGTGACGGGAACTATGGCTACACCTTC.

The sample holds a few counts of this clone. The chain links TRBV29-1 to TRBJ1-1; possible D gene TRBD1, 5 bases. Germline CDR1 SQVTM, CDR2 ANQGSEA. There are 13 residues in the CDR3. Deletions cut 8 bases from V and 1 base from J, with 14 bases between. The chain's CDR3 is CSSQGRTNTEAFF. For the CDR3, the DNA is TGCAGCTCCCAGGGACGGACGAACACTGAAGCTTTCTTT.

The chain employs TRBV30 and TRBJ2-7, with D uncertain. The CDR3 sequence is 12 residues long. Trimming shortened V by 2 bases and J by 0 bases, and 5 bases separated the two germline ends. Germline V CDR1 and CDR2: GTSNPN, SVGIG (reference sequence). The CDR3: CAWSSSSYEQYF. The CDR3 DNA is TGTGCCTGGAGTTCCAGCTCCTACGAGCAGTACTTC.

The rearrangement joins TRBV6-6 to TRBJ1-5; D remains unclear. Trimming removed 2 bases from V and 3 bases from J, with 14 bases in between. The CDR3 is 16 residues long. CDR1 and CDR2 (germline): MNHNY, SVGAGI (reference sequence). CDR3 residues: CASSYRSGTDNQPQHF. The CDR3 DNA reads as TGTGCCAGCAGTTACAGGTCAGGCACAGACAATCAGCCCCAGCATTTT.

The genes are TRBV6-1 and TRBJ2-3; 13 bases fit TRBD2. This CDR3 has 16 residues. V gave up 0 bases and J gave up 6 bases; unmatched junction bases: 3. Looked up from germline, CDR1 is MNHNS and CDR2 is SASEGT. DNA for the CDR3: TGTGCCAGCAGTGAAGCCGGACTAGCGGGGGCGGATACGCAGTATTTT. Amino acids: CASSEAGLAGADTQYF.

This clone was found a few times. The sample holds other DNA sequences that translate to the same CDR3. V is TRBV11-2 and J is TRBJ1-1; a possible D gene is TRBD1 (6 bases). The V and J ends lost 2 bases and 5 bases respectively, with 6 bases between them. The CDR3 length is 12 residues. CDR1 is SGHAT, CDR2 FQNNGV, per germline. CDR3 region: CASSLRGTEAFF. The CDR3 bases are TGTGCCAGCAGCTTAAGGGGGACTGAAGCTTTCTTT. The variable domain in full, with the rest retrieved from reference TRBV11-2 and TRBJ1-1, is EAGVAQSPRYKIIEKRQSVAFWCNPISGHATLYWYQQILGQGPKLLIQFQNNGVVDDSQLPKDRFSAERLKGVDSTLKIQPAKLEDSAVYLCASSLRGTEAFFGQGTRLTVV.

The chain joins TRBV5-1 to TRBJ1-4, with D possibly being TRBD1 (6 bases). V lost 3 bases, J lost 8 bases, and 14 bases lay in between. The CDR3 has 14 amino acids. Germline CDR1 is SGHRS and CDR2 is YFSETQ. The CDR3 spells CASSYTGQGEKLFF. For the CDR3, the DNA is TGCGCCAGCAGCTACACAGGGCAAGGCGAAAAACTGTTTTTT.

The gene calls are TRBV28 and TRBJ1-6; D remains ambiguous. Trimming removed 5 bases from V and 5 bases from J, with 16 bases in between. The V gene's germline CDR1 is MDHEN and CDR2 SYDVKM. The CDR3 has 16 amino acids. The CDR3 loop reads CASSPTWTGDNSPLHF. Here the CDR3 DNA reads TGTGCCAGCAGTCCGACCTGGACGGGAGATAATTCACCCCTCCACTTT.

CDR3 protein: CASSLPPSTDTQYF. CDR3 nucleotide sequence: TGTGCCAGCAGTTTACCTCCTAGCACAGATACGCAGTATTTT. The chain joins TRBV28 to TRBJ2-3; D is unclear. Germline V gives CDR1 MDHEN, CDR2 SYDVKM. Trimming left V 2 bases short and J 0 bases short, with 6 bases between. This CDR3 has 14 amino acids.

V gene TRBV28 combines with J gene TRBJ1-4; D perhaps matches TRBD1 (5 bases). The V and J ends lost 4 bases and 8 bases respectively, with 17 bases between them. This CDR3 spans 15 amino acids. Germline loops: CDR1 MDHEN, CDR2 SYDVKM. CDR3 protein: CASSSSRGPGEKLFF. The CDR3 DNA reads TGTGCCAGCAGTTCGTCACGGGGCCCGGGCGAAAAACTGTTTTTT.

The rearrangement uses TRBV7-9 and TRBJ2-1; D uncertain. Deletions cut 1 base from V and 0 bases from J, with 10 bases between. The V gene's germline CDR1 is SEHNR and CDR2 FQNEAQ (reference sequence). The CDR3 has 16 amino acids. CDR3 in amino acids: CASSLVGPVSYNEQFF. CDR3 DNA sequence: TGTGCCAGCAGCTTAGTCGGACCGGTCTCCTACAATGAGCAGTTCTTC.

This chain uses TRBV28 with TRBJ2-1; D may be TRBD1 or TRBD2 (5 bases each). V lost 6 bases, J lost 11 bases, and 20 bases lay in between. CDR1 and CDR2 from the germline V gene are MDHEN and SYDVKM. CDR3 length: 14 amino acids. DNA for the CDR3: TGTGCCAGCAGCCCCCGGGGCCTGCAAGAAAAGCAGTTCTTC. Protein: CASSPRGLQEKQFF.

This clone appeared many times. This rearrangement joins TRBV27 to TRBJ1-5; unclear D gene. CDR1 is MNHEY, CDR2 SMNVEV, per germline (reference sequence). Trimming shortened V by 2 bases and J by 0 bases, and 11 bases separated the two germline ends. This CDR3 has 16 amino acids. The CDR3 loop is CASSLPFLFSNQPQHF. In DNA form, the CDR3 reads TGTGCCAGCAGTTTACCCTTCTTGTTTAGCAATCAGCCCCAGCATTTT.

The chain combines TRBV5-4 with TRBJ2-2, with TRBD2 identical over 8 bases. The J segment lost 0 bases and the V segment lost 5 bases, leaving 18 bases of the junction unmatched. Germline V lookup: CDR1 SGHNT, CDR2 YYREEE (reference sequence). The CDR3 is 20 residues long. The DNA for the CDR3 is TGTGCCAGCAGGACCGGACTAGCCGACGGCGGAAACGCGAACACCGGGGAGCTGTTTTTT. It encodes CASRTGLADGGNANTGELFF.